This TCR beta chain was documented in a study of OX40 agonist ivuxolimab in advanced cancers. For the study in its entirety: The costimulatory receptor OX40 (CD134) was targeted by ivuxolimab, a fully human IgG2 agonistic monoclonal antibody. Intravenous ivuxolimab was administered to patients every 2 weeks at six dose levels: 0.01, 0.1, 0.3, 1.5, 3 and 10 mg/kg. Of the approximately 50 dose-escalation patients, hepatocellular carcinoma was present in roughly 19, melanoma in approximately 15, renal cell carcinoma in 9 and head and neck cancer in 9. The dose-escalation cohort was over 70% male with a mean age of approximately 60 years, ranging from roughly 20 to 80. Patients were allowed to have had prior anti-PD-1, anti-PD-L1 or anti-CTLA-4 therapy, and approximately 40% of the dose-escalation patients had been treated with checkpoint inhibitors. Three dose-escalation patients achieved partial responses, one with hepatocellular carcinoma and two with cutaneous melanoma. The purpose of peripheral TCRbeta sequencing was to test whether ivuxolimab changed TCR sequence diversity and led to clonal T-cell expansion. The monotherapy dose-escalation portion (N ≈ 50 patients) of the phase I ivuxolimab trial is reported in the paper. Study-level results and caveats: Low levels of normalized T-cell clonal expansion were also shown by some nonresponding patients. After ivuxolimab, expanded clones were on average more numerous among CD8+ T cells than among CD4+ T cells. In the 0.1-3.0 mg/kg groups, partial responders had among the lowest normalized peripheral clonal expansion, particularly in CD8+ T cells. Clonal expansion of both CD4+ and CD8+ blood T cells was observed from baseline to week 6 at doses 0.1 to 3.0 mg/kg. Antigen specificity was not determined for the clonally expanded peripheral T cells.

Patients with a history of autoimmune disease or receiving systemic immunosuppression were excluded from the trial. Peripheral blood for TCR sequencing was drawn from every dose cohort at baseline, at cycle 4 day 1 and at cycle 7 day 1. The samples were drawn from a first-in-human, open-label, multicenter phase I dose-escalation trial of ivuxolimab. Adults with locally advanced or metastatic melanoma, renal cell, hepatocellular, or head and neck squamous cell carcinoma were enrolled in the trial. Before TCR sequencing, CD4+ T cells and CD8+ T cells were sorted from peripheral blood as separate populations. At the junction V is shortened by 2 bases and J by 7 bases, with 15 bases in between. The CDR3, cysteine through phenylalanine, is 14 amino acids long. The CDR3 DNA has 42 bases and is translated from base 1. CDR1 MNHNS and CDR2 SASEGT are derived from the germline V gene. Genomic DNA was isolated from the sorted cells so that the TCRbeta CDR3 region could be sequenced. TCRbeta CDR3 regions were sequenced using the immunoSEQ Assay. This is the immuneACCESS table as TCRdb keeps it, with only in-frame sequences that have V and J called. A part of the clones is gone; compared with another copy, unresolved V genes explain less than half, and the rest is unexplained. Here the sample has about 6,500 clones; 55% to 75% occur a single time. The ten largest make up 18% of the sample.

This clone is identified as medium-sized (0.01 to 0.1%). No antigen is known for it. No clone much larger than this one lies a single base away; base qualities are absent. The sample here was CD4+ or CD8+ T cells sorted from blood, taken in a trial of the OX40 agonist ivuxolimab. This TCR was sampled from an adult with an advanced solid tumor such as melanoma, head and neck, liver or kidney cancer. The rearranged chain carries TRBV6-1 and TRBJ2-7, and TRBD1 may be the D gene, going by 5 matching bases. The CDR3 reads CASSEKTASSEQYF. The nucleotides read TGTGCCAGCAGTGAAAAGACAGCGAGCAGTGAGCAGTACTTC.